One T cell receptor (beta chain) is described in this entry. The data stem from a study of blood T cell repertoires in COVID-19. Study-wide background: Researchers got acute and convalescent COVID-19 samples from the United States, Italy and Spain. PBMCs, B-cell-depleted T cells, or T cells provided the cDNA or gDNA that made up the material.

Some clones are missing from TCRdb's copy, which holds only in-frame ones; the method was immunoSEQ multiplex PCR. The sample has about 55,000 clones, about 91% seen once. Looked up from germline, CDR1 is SNHLY and CDR2 is FYNNEI. The CDR3 length is 14 residues. With 3 bases removed from V and 0 bases from J, the gap between germline ends came to 8 bases. The chain has TRBV2 and TRBJ1-2; D perhaps matches TRBD1 (6 bases). The origin of this receptor is a man aged 40-55 years with COVID-19, enrolled during active disease. Sequencing was carried out using peripheral blood. The chain's CDR3 is CASSDNRANYGYTF. DNA for the CDR3: TGTGCCAGCAGTGACAACAGGGCTAACTATGGCTACACCTTC.